A selection of T cell receptor beta chains follows, all from one sample in a study of blood T cell repertoires in COVID-19. Data came from immunoSEQ multiplex PCR; TCRdb stores just in-frame clones and leaves some out. The sample holds some 340,000 clones, under 85% seen once. Source material: PBMCs or T cells enriched from blood (not recorded which). The receptors stem from a woman aged 45 to 65 who had recovered from COVID-19. Each CDR3 is given with its conserved first and last residue. The order of the fields is V gene, D gene, clone size, J gene, CDR3 DNA, CDR3 protein. D genes are given only for firm matches. Clone size appears in some rows only: once, few, many, or a class for an expanded clone.

v_call: TRBV7-2; d_call: NA; clone_size: NA; j_call: TRBJ1-1; cdr3_nt: TGTGCCAGCAGCTTAGGGGGGGGAAACACTGAAGCTTTCTTT; cdr3_aa: CASSLGGGNTEAFF
v_call: TRBV19; d_call: TRBD2; clone_size: NA; j_call: TRBJ2-2; cdr3_nt: TGTGCCAGTAGTATAGGAACGGGAGGGGGCACCGGGGAGCTGTTTTTT; cdr3_aa: CASSIGTGGGTGELFF
v_call: TRBV9; d_call: NA; clone_size: NA; j_call: TRBJ1-2; cdr3_nt: TGTGCCAGCACGGAGAGTGAACTAAGGGGCTACACCTTC; cdr3_aa: CASTESELRGYTF
v_call: TRBV5-1; d_call: NA; clone_size: many; j_call: TRBJ2-1; cdr3_nt: TGCGCCAGCAGCACGGACGGGGGCAATGAGCAGTTCTTC; cdr3_aa: CASSTDGGNEQFF
v_call: TRBV7-8; d_call: NA; clone_size: NA; j_call: TRBJ2-3; cdr3_nt: TGTGCCAGCAGCCTGGCCGTCACAGATACGCAGTATTTT; cdr3_aa: CASSLAVTDTQYF
v_call: TRBV4-2; d_call: NA; clone_size: NA; j_call: TRBJ1-2; cdr3_nt: TGTGCCAGCAGCCAAGGAGGCGCTACTAACTATGGCTACACCTTC; cdr3_aa: CASSQGGATNYGYTF
v_call: TRBV6-5; d_call: NA; clone_size: NA; j_call: TRBJ2-3; cdr3_nt: TGTGCCAGCAGCCGGGACACCAGTTCAGATACGCAGTATTTT; cdr3_aa: CASSRDTSSDTQYF
v_call: TRBV7-2; d_call: TRBD2; clone_size: NA; j_call: TRBJ2-1; cdr3_nt: TGTGCCAGCAGCCTCGGACTAGCGAAGAACAATGAGCAGTTCTTC; cdr3_aa: CASSLGLAKNNEQFF
v_call: TRBV6-2/TRBV6-3; d_call: NA; clone_size: NA; j_call: TRBJ1-6; cdr3_nt: TGTGCCAGCAGTTACGACGAGACTCACGCCTATTCACCCCTCCACTTT; cdr3_aa: CASSYDETHAYSPLHF
v_call: TRBV7-3; d_call: NA; clone_size: NA; j_call: TRBJ1-1; cdr3_nt: TGTGCCAGCAGCGCGGGACGTGACACTGAAGCTTTCTTT; cdr3_aa: CASSAGRDTEAFF